The 19 T cell receptor gamma chains presented below share a single source sample, sequenced in a study of Vδ1+ human thymocytes. Sequences come from RNA converted to cDNA by reverse transcription. Multiplex PCR used pooled V-gene forward primers and a constant-region reverse primer to amplify CDR3s. TCRdb applied CATT to the multiplex PCR reads for clone calling. The table shows about 36,000 gamma-chain clones, with just over 20% occurring only once. Regarding the study as a whole: In the thymus, TRG and TRD repertoires looked highly polyclonal with Gaussian CDR3 lengths.

For these receptors, no antigen is known. The sequencing input was Vdelta1+ gamma-delta thymocytes from the thymus. As for subset: FACS-sorted CD3+ TCRalphabeta- TCRVdelta1+ TCRVdelta2- thymocytes. These receptors all come from a girl under three years old who had congenital heart surgery.

This clone was detected a few times. A much larger clone differs from this one at a single base, so this may be a read error. Other DNA sequences in this sample translate to the same CDR3. The chain couples TRGV2 to TRGJ1 or TRGJ2. With V trimmed by 0 bases and J by 6 bases, 5 bases remained unmatched. The CDR3 consists of 13 residues. Germline CDR1 EGSNGY, CDR2 YDSYNSKV. The DNA for the CDR3 is TGTGCCACCTGGGACGGGCTGTCTTATAAGAAACTCTTT. Translated: CATWDGLSYKKLF.

In its sample, this clone was seen a few times. This sample includes further DNA sequences coding for the same CDR3. The chain combines TRGV8 with TRGJ1 or TRGJ2. Germline CDR1 reads VENAVY; CDR2 reads YDSYNSRV. This CDR3 is 14 amino acids long. J was trimmed by 0 bases and V by 4 bases; bases with no gene match: 6. The CDR3: CATWDLSNYYKKLF. As DNA, the CDR3 is TGTGCCACCTGGGACCTTTCGAATTATTATAAGAAACTCTTT.

This clone is medium-sized in the sample. The sample carries other DNA sequences with the same CDR3. The chain recombines TRGV2 with TRGJ1 or TRGJ2. The CDR3 length is 13 residues. CDR1 and CDR2 (germline): EGSNGY, YDSYNSKV. The J segment lost 5 bases and the V segment lost 0 bases, leaving 4 bases of the junction unmatched. CDR3 nucleotide sequence: TGTGCCACCTGGGACGGGCAAGATTATAAGAAACTCTTT. It yields the protein CATWDGQDYKKLF.

This clone was detected only a few times. V and J are TRGV9 and TRGJ1 or TRGJ2. Germline V gene sequence: CDR1 GITISATS, CDR2 ISYDGTV (reference sequence). V lost 2 bases to trimming and J lost 12 bases; unmatched junction nucleotides: 13. The CDR3 spans 13 residues. The CDR3 sequence is CALWEAGLIGKLF. The CDR3 nucleotides are TGTGCCTTGTGGGAGGCGGGGCTTATCGGGAAACTCTTT.

V is TRGV9 and J is TRGJP2. CDR3 length: 20 residues. Trimming at V came to 2 bases and at J to 0 bases, leaving 18 bases not matched to a gene. Germline V CDR1 and CDR2: GITISATS, ISYDGTV (reference sequence). This CDR3 is CALWEEETLLPYSSDWIKTF. The CDR3, as DNA: TGTGCCTTGTGGGAGGAAGAAACGTTACTACCCTATAGTAGTGATTGGATCAAGACGTTT.

This clone was counted only a few times. This chain connects TRGV9 to TRGJ1 or TRGJ2. The CDR3 sequence is 15 residues long. The germline CDR1 and CDR2 sequences are GITISATS and ISYDGTV (reference sequence). The V segment lost 2 bases and the J segment 5 bases; nucleotides outside the gene matches: 12. The CDR3: CALWEAWQGNYKKLF. CDR3 DNA: TGTGCCTTGTGGGAGGCCTGGCAAGGAAATTATAAGAAACTCTTT.

This clone appeared a few times. This specimen includes other DNA sequences encoding the same CDR3. The chain carries TRGV9 and TRGJP. Germline CDR1 and CDR2: GITISATS and ISYDGTV (reference sequence). This CDR3 comprises 15 residues. V dropped 4 bases and J dropped 7; count of bases not matched to a gene: 4. CDR3 amino acids: CALWDQELGKKIKVF. DNA for the CDR3: TGTGCCTTGTGGGATCAGGAGTTGGGCAAAAAAATCAAGGTATTT.

This clone has just a few counts. The chain employs TRGV4 and TRGJ1 or TRGJ2. CDR1 is EGSTGY, CDR2 YDSYTSSV, per germline. This CDR3 has 12 amino acids. V trimming: 6 bases; J trimming: 1 base; junction bases outside the gene matches: 3. The CDR3 DNA is TGTGCCACCTGGAGCAATTATTATAAGAAACTCTTT. As protein: CATWSNYYKKLF.

By share, this clone ranks as medium-sized. The sample has other DNA sequences that encode this CDR3 too. This chain uses TRGV3 with TRGJ1 or TRGJ2. The germline V gene encodes CDR1 VTNTFY and CDR2 YDVSTARD (reference sequence). V lost 0 bases and J lost 5; bases outside the gene matches: 1. CDR3 size: 12 residues. CDR3 coding DNA: TGTGCCACCTGGGACAGGCATTATAAGAAACTCTTT. Translating gives CATWDRHYKKLF.

Notes on this clone: One end of the junction does not line up with germline, which may come from a read error. This chain uses TRGV8 with TRGJ1 or TRGJ2. Germline CDR1 is VENAVY and CDR2 is YDSYNSRV. This CDR3 region has 10 residues. Written as DNA, the CDR3 is TGTGCCAACTGGGAGGATAAGAAACTCTTT. Its protein product is CANWEDKKLF.

On this clone: Other DNA variants within this sample encode the same CDR3. This chain uses TRGV8 with TRGJ1 or TRGJ2. Germline CDR1 and CDR2: VENAVY and YDSYNSRV. CDR3 size: 13 residues. V was clipped by 3 bases and J by 3 bases; unmatched bases: 5. CDR3 sequence (DNA): TGTGCCACCTGGGATCCAATTTATTATAAGAAACTCTTT. This sequence encodes CATWDPIYYKKLF.

This clone appeared a few times. V gene TRGV2 combines with J gene TRGJ1 or TRGJ2. The germline V gene encodes CDR1 EGSNGY and CDR2 YDSYNSKV. The length of the CDR3 is 14 residues. J was trimmed by 5 bases and V by 0 bases; bases with no gene match: 7. In DNA form, the CDR3 reads TGTGCCACCTGGGACGGGCATATTCATTATAAGAAACTCTTT. It yields the protein CATWDGHIHYKKLF.

The table lists this clone with a few counts. Other DNA variants within this sample encode the same CDR3. The chain links TRGV2 to TRGJP2. The CDR3 extends over 15 amino acids. Trimming at V came to 1 base and at J to 2 bases, leaving 4 bases not matched to a gene. The germline gives CDR1 EGSNGY, CDR2 YDSYNSKV. The CDR3 sequence: CATWDGHSSDWIKTF. The CDR3 nucleotides are TGTGCCACCTGGGACGGCCACAGTAGTGATTGGATCAAGACGTTT.

Turning to this clone: The sample has other DNA sequences that encode this CDR3 too. The V call is TRGV3, the J call TRGJ1 or TRGJ2. Looked up from germline, CDR1 is VTNTFY and CDR2 is YDVSTARD (reference sequence). Trimming at V came to 3 bases and at J to 5 bases, leaving 7 bases not matched to a gene. This CDR3 spans 13 amino acids. The chain's CDR3 is CATWDRPHYKKLF. CDR3 bases: TGTGCCACCTGGGACCGCCCCCATTATAAGAAACTCTTT.

The V call is TRGV2, the J call TRGJ1 or TRGJ2. V trimming: 0 bases; J trimming: 11 bases; junction bases outside the gene matches: 10. CDR3 length: 13 amino acids. Germline CDR1 and CDR2: EGSNGY and YDSYNSKV. The CDR3 reads CATWDGQTGQKLF. Written as DNA, the CDR3 is TGTGCCACCTGGGACGGGCAGACAGGGCAGAAACTCTTT.

The genes are TRGV8 and TRGJ1 or TRGJ2. Trimming removed 5 bases from V and 5 bases from J; junction bases left unmatched: 3. Looked up from germline, CDR1 is VENAVY and CDR2 is YDSYNSRV. This CDR3 is built from 11 residues. CDR3 loop: CATWADYKKLF. CDR3 in DNA: TGTGCCACCTGGGCGGATTATAAGAAACTCTTT.

The sample holds a few counts of this clone. The chain joins TRGV4 to TRGJ1 or TRGJ2. V lost 4 bases to trimming and J lost 11 bases; unmatched junction nucleotides: 8. The CDR3 covers 11 residues. Germline loops: CDR1 EGSTGY, CDR2 YDSYTSSV. CDR3: CATWEPEQKLF. The CDR3 DNA follows: TGTGCCACCTGGGAGCCGGAGCAGAAACTCTTT.

Note on this clone: The sample contains more than one DNA sequence encoding this CDR3. V gene TRGV9 combines with J gene TRGJ1 or TRGJ2. Per germline, CDR1 GITISATS and CDR2 ISYDGTV (reference sequence). The CDR3 sequence is 12 residues long. The V gene end was trimmed by 5 bases and the J gene end by 3 bases; junction bases not matched to a gene: 4. The CDR3 DNA is TGTGCCTTGTGGGGAGTTTATTATAAGAAACTCTTT. This encodes CALWGVYYKKLF.

V usage is TRGV8 and J usage is TRGJ1 or TRGJ2. Germline loops: CDR1 VENAVY, CDR2 YDSYNSRV. The CDR3 consists of 10 residues. V gave up 1 base and J gave up 13 bases; unmatched junction bases: 4. The CDR3 sequence: CATWDSVKLF. DNA of the CDR3: TGTGCCACCTGGGATAGCGTAAAACTCTTT.